Below are 23 T cell receptor beta chains sequenced from a single sample in a study of T cell changes during pregnancy in multiple sclerosis. Only in-frame clones appear in the TCRdb table, and some are missing; sequencing was by immunoSEQ multiplex PCR. The repertoire holds roughly 110,000 clones, with about 93% as singletons. The sample consisted of peripheral blood, taken in the third trimester of pregnancy. The source of these receptors is a female donor with multiple sclerosis, enrolled in a pregnancy study.

CDR3 loop: CASSQDGFTPGGPSTDTQYF. CDR3 in DNA: TGTGCCAGCAGCCAAGACGGCTTCACCCCCGGGGGTCCTAGCACAGATACGCAGTATTTT. The V gene is TRBV14, the J gene TRBJ2-3, with TRBD2 as a possible D gene (6 bases). The CDR3 has 20 amino acids. Germline-derived CDR1 and CDR2 are SGHDN and FVKESK. Trimming removed 0 bases at V and 0 bases at J, with 22 bases between.

The rearrangement uses TRBV5-1 and TRBJ2-3; 7 nucleotides match TRBD2. The V and J ends lost 4 bases and 1 base, in that order; junction bases with no gene match: 12. This CDR3 spans 17 amino acids. Germline V gene data show CDR1 as SGHRS and CDR2 as YFSETQ. In DNA form, the CDR3 reads TGCGCCAGCAGCCCCCCCCTGGTTGCGGGGGGCACAGATACGCAGTATTTT. Protein product: CASSPPLVAGGTDTQYF.

The chain joins TRBV6-1 to TRBJ2-1, with 8 positions matching TRBD1. Germline CDR1 is MNHNS and CDR2 is SASEGT. V lost 6 bases and J lost 10; bases outside the gene matches: 11. This CDR3 has 14 residues. CDR3 loop: CASRGGQAKWEQFF. CDR3 nucleotides: TGTGCCAGCAGGGGGGGACAGGCCAAATGGGAGCAGTTCTTC.

The chain employs TRBV2 and TRBJ2-3; D is unclear. CDR3 length: 13 residues. Germline V CDR1 and CDR2: SNHLY, FYNNEI. V was pared by 4 bases and J by 6 bases, with 11 bases between. This CDR3 reads CASSGATTDTQYF. The CDR3 coding sequence is TGTGCCAGCAGTGGGGCTACCACGGATACGCAGTATTTT.

This clone was observed once. V and J are TRBV19 and TRBJ2-3; tentative D call: TRBD2 (5 bases). Deletions cut 11 bases from V and 3 bases from J, with 15 bases between. This CDR3 is 13 amino acids long. Germline loops: CDR1 LNHDA, CDR2 SQIVND (reference sequence). In DNA form, the CDR3 reads TGTGCCTCCCAGAGCGTAGCGACAGATACGCAGTATTTT. Amino acid sequence: CASQSVATDTQYF.

The J gene is TRBJ2-1, the V gene TRBV27; 9 nucleotides line up with TRBD2. The trim removed 5 bases at V and 7 bases at J, leaving 12 bases unmatched. CDR3 length: 16 amino acids. Germline V gene data show CDR1 as MNHEY and CDR2 as SMNVEV (reference sequence). CDR3 sequence reads: CASSRPAGGPINEQFF. The CDR3 region has the DNA TGTGCCAGCAGTCGCCCCGCGGGGGGGCCGATAAATGAGCAGTTCTTC.

This chain's CDR3 is CASIKREGDTQYF. For the CDR3, the DNA is TGTGCCAGCATCAAAAGGGAGGGAGATACGCAGTATTTT. The V gene is TRBV6-6, the J gene TRBJ2-3; 7 bases map to TRBD2. This CDR3 region has 13 residues. Germline CDR1 MNHNY, CDR2 SVGAGI (reference sequence). J gave up 5 bases and V 7 bases, and 6 bases lay outside the gene matches.

J is TRBJ1-1 and V is TRBV5-1, with a possible D match to TRBD1 (5 bases). Germline assignment: CDR1 SGHRS and CDR2 YFSETQ. Deletions cut 4 bases from V and 1 base from J, with 14 bases between. The CDR3 length is 15 residues. CDR3 in amino acids: CASSPQGPANTEAFF. In nucleotides, the CDR3 is TGCGCCAGCAGCCCCCAGGGTCCCGCGAACACTGAAGCTTTCTTT.

The V gene is TRBV9, the J gene TRBJ1-1, with D possibly matching TRBD1 (5 bases). Germline CDR1 SGDLS, CDR2 YYNGEE. Trimming removed 0 bases at V and 6 bases at J, with 12 bases between. The CDR3 covers 14 residues. CDR3 DNA: TGTGCCAGCAGCGTAGCACAGGATAGGGCTGAAGCTTTCTTT. The encoded protein is CASSVAQDRAEAFF.

The chain uses TRBV6-1 and TRBJ1-1; TRBD1 aligns across 9 bases. The germline CDR1 and CDR2 sequences are MNHNS and SASEGT. The junction had 5 bases not matched to a gene; V was cut back by 6 bases and J by 3 bases. This CDR3 has 14 residues. The chain's CDR3 is CASRTGGAYTEAFF. In DNA, the CDR3 is TGTGCCAGCAGAACAGGGGGCGCCTACACTGAAGCTTTCTTT.

In its sample, this clone was seen once. CDR3 bases: TGTGCCAGCCCTAGCGGGGGGGGAGAGACCCAGTACTTC. It encodes CASPSGGGETQYF. The chain joins TRBV2 to TRBJ2-5; 12 nucleotides line up with TRBD2. The CDR3 sequence is 13 residues long. After removal of 8 bases from V and 4 bases from J, the junction contained 2 bases not matched to a gene. Germline assignment: CDR1 SNHLY and CDR2 FYNNEI.

The chain couples TRBV2 to TRBJ2-1; D might be TRBD2 (6 bases). The CDR3 contains 13 residues. Between the trimmed V and J ends, which lost 6 bases and 6 bases, there was a span of 12 bases. Germline CDR1 is SNHLY and CDR2 is FYNNEI. Here the CDR3 reads CASSRLDANEQFF. DNA for the CDR3: TGTGCCAGCAGCAGACTAGACGCCAATGAGCAGTTCTTC.

V and J are TRBV19 and TRBJ2-1; TRBD2 matches at 10 bases. Per the germline V gene, CDR1 is LNHDA and CDR2 is SQIVND (reference sequence). The CDR3 is 15 amino acids. After removal of 6 bases from V and 4 bases from J, the junction contained 6 bases not matched to a gene. The CDR3 DNA is TGTGCCAGTAGCCCCGCAGCGGGAGGGTACAATGAGCAGTTCTTC. Protein sequence: CASSPAAGGYNEQFF.

The chain links TRBV7-2 to TRBJ1-1; D remains ambiguous. Per the germline V gene, CDR1 is SGHTA and CDR2 is FQGNSA. Trimming shortened V by 5 bases and J by 7 bases, and 11 bases separated the two germline ends. The CDR3 extends over 12 amino acids. CDR3 region: CASSPGLGEAFF. DNA for the CDR3: TGTGCCAGCAGCCCTGGGCTGGGTGAAGCTTTCTTT.

This sequence joins TRBV13 and TRBJ2-7; D possibly corresponds to TRBD2 (6 bases). Trimming took 5 bases from V and 3 from J, leaving 14 bases between them. Germline values: CDR1 PRHDT, CDR2 FYEKMQ (reference sequence). The CDR3 length is 14 residues. The DNA for the CDR3 is TGTGCCAGCAGCAGAGTTGGGGAGGTCTACGAGCAGTACTTC. Protein sequence: CASSRVGEVYEQYF.

The chain combines TRBV19 with TRBJ2-2; 8 bases match TRBD1. CDR1 and CDR2 from the germline V gene are LNHDA and SQIVND (reference sequence). The J segment lost 5 bases and the V segment lost 8 bases, leaving 7 bases of the junction unmatched. This CDR3 comprises 14 residues. CDR3 coding DNA: TGTGCCAGTCAAGGGACAGGTCTGACCGGGGAGCTGTTTTTT. It yields the protein CASQGTGLTGELFF. Full variable domain (outside the CDR3, taken from reference TRBV19 and TRBJ2-2): DGGITQSPKYLFRKEGQNVTLSCEQNLNHDAMYWYRQDPGQGLRLIYYSQIVNDFQKGDIAEGYSVSREKKESFPLTVTSAQKNPTAFYLCASQGTGLTGELFFGEGSRLTVL.

This sequence joins TRBV4-2 and TRBJ2-7, with D possibly matching TRBD2 (7 bases). V was trimmed by 4 bases and J by 2 bases, leaving 12 bases between them. CDR1 and CDR2 from the germline V gene are LGHNA and YNFKEQ. CDR3 length: 14 amino acids. This CDR3 reads CASSPGGPTYEQYF. The CDR3 nucleotides are TGTGCCAGCAGCCCCGGGGGGCCGACCTACGAGCAGTACTTC.

This sequence joins TRBV14 and TRBJ2-7, with 12 nucleotides matching TRBD1. Germline CDR1 reads SGHDN; CDR2 reads FVKESK. The CDR3 sequence is 16 residues long. V lost 5 bases, J lost 5 bases, and 10 bases stayed unmatched. The CDR3: CASSGLGTGGWNEQYF. CDR3 DNA: TGTGCCAGCAGCGGACTAGGGACAGGGGGCTGGAACGAGCAGTACTTC.

J is TRBJ2-7 and V is TRBV4-1; TRBD1 might be the D (7 bases). CDR1 and CDR2 from the germline V gene are MGHRA and YSYEKL. CDR3 size: 16 residues. V lost 0 bases to trimming and J lost 2 bases, with 14 bases between them. The CDR3 loop reads CASSQEDRLATYEQYF. In DNA, the CDR3 is TGCGCCAGCAGCCAAGAGGACAGGCTAGCGACCTACGAGCAGTACTTC.

The chain combines TRBV7-9 with TRBJ2-1, with 7 bases aligning to TRBD1. Germline V gene data show CDR1 as SEHNR and CDR2 as FQNEAQ (reference sequence). The junction had 4 bases not matched to a gene; V was cut back by 0 bases and J by 5 bases. This CDR3 region has 15 residues. The CDR3 DNA reads TGTGCCAGCAGCTTAGCAGGGGGCGGTCACAATGAGCAGTTCTTC. This codes for CASSLAGGGHNEQFF. The full variable domain, rest sourced from reference TRBV7-9 and TRBJ2-1, is DTGVSQNPRHKITKRGQNVTFRCDPISEHNRLYWYRQTLGQGPEFLTYFQNEAQLEKSRLLSDRFSAERPKGSFSTLEIQRTEQGDSAMYLCASSLAGGGHNEQFFGPGTRLTVL.

J is TRBJ2-6 and V is TRBV18, with 7 bases that match TRBD1. Trimming cost V 1 base and J 4 bases; bases outside gene matches: 1. Per the germline V gene, CDR1 is KGHSH and CDR2 is LQKENI. This CDR3 has 15 residues. This CDR3 is CASSPQGAGANVLTF. For the CDR3, the DNA is TGTGCCAGCTCACCACAGGGGGCCGGGGCCAACGTCCTGACTTTC.

CDR3: CASSREEGLNTGELFF. The CDR3 DNA reads TGTGCCAGCAGTAGGGAGGAAGGGCTGAACACCGGGGAGCTGTTTTTT. The chain uses TRBV28 and TRBJ2-2; the D gene is possibly TRBD2 (6 bases). V was cut by 5 bases and J by 1 base, with 14 bases left in between. The CDR3 runs to 16 residues. Germline lookup yields CDR1 MDHEN and CDR2 SYDVKM.

CDR3 amino acids: CASSLEAGRDYEQYF. The CDR3 DNA follows: TGTGCCAGCAGCTTGGAGGCCGGGAGAGACTACGAGCAGTACTTC. The V gene is TRBV5-4, the J gene TRBJ2-7, with D perhaps matching TRBD2 (6 bases). CDR1 and CDR2 (germline): SGHNT, YYREEE (reference sequence). CDR3 length: 15 residues. V lost 0 bases and J 3 bases, leaving 13 bases between the germline ends.